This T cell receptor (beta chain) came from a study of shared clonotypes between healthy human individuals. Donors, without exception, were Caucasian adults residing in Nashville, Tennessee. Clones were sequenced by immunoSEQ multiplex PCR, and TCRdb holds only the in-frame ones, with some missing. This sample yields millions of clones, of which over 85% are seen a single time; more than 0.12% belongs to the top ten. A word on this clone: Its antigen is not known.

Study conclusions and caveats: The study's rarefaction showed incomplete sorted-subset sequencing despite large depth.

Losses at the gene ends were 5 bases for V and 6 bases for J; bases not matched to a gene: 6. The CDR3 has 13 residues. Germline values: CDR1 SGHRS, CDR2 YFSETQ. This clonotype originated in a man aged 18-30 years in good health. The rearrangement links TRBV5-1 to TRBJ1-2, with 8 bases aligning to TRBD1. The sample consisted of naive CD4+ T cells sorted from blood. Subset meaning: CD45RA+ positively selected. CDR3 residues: CASSHGQGDGYTF. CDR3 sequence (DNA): TGCGCCAGCAGTCATGGACAGGGAGATGGCTACACCTTC.